The T cell receptor (beta chain) described here comes from a study of OX40 agonist ivuxolimab in advanced cancers. Repertoires were generated with immunoSEQ multiplex PCR, while TCRdb's copy carries only in-frame clones and drops some. Among 60,000 to 70,000 clones listed, about 90% were seen once. V was shortened by 0 bases and J by 2 bases, with 14 bases between the two germline ends. CDR1 and CDR2 (germline): SGHAT, FQNNGV. There are 16 residues in the CDR3. This TCR was sampled from an adult with an advanced solid tumor such as melanoma, head and neck, liver or kidney cancer. The chain uses TRBV11-2 and TRBJ2-7; D remains ambiguous. Material: CD4+ or CD8+ T cells sorted from blood, obtained in a trial of the OX40 agonist ivuxolimab. The DNA of the CDR3 is TGTGCCAGCAGCTTAGATCAAGACCCGGTTCCCTACGAGCAGTACTTC. This sequence encodes CASSLDQDPVPYEQYF. The complete variable domain, with remaining parts taken from reference TRBV11-2 and TRBJ2-7, reads EAGVAQSPRYKIIEKRQSVAFWCNPISGHATLYWYQQILGQGPKLLIQFQNNGVVDDSQLPKDRFSAERLKGVDSTLKIQPAKLEDSAVYLCASSLDQDPVPYEQYFGPGTRLTVT.